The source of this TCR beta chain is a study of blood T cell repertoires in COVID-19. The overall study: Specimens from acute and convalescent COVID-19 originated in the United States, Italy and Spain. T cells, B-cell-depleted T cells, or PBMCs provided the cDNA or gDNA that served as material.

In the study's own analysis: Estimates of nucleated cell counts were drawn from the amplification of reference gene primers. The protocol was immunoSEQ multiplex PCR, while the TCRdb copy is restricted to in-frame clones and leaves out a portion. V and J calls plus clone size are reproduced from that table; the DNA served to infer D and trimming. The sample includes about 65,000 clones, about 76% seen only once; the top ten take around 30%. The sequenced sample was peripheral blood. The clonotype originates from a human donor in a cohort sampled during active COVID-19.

Here the CDR3 DNA reads TGTGCCAGCAGCTCGGGACAGGGCTACACCTTC. Its translation: CASSSGQGYTF. The rearrangement uses TRBV13 and TRBJ1-2; 7 nucleotides match TRBD1. Germline loops: CDR1 PRHDT, CDR2 FYEKMQ (reference sequence). V trimming: 4 bases; J trimming: 8 bases; junction bases outside the gene matches: 1. This CDR3 contains 11 residues.